This TCR beta chain derives from a study of graft-versus-host responses after intestinal transplantation. Whole-study context: Once they had received anti-thymocyte globulin induction, all recipients took tacrolimus and steroids for approximately 3 years.

The method was immunoSEQ multiplex PCR; TCRdb's version includes in-frame clones alone and lacks a portion of them. The sample yields about 110,000 clones, approximately 94% seen once. Whole-study findings and limits: Individuals carrying graft-donor T cell macrochimerism showed high graft-versus-host to host-versus-graft clonal ratios in allografts. Recipient bone marrow held GvH clones, some seen earlier in ileum or blood. Early post-transplant declines in HvG were associated with peak levels of circulating GvH clones.

This CDR3 contains 15 residues. J lost 2 bases, V lost 5 bases, and 5 bases had no gene match. Per the germline V gene, CDR1 is MNHEY and CDR2 is SVGAGI. Concerning this clone itself: Antigen unknown.

The clonotype originates from a human donor who was the organ donor for an intestinal transplant. This chain links TRBV6-5 with TRBJ2-1; 8 bases map to TRBD2. This material consisted of unstimulated CD4+ T cells sorted from spleen or lymph node cells, taken before transplant. For the CDR3, the DNA is TGTGCCAGCAGTCGCGGGGGGTGGGCCTACAATGAGCAGTTCTTC. Translating gives CASSRGGWAYNEQFF.